Listed below are T cell receptor beta chains from one sample, sequenced in a study of blood T cell repertoires in COVID-19. Clones were sequenced by immunoSEQ multiplex PCR, and TCRdb holds only the in-frame ones, with some missing. The sample lists 50,000 to 70,000 clones, roughly three quarters occurring once. Source material: peripheral blood. These receptors originate from a man aged 45-65 years with active or convalescent COVID-19. Each CDR3 is given with its conserved first and last residue. D genes are given only for firm matches. A clone size is listed for some rows: how often the clone was seen (once, few, many), or a class if it is expanded.

TRBJ2-7,TRBV18,TRBD2,NA,TGTGCCAGCTCGCCACTAGCGGGGACGAGGGAGCAGTACTTC,CASSPLAGTREQYF
TRBJ2-3,TRBV4-1,NA,NA,TGCGCCAGCAGCCAAGTAGAGCGCGGTCCTAGCACAGATACGCAGTATTTT,CASSQVERGPSTDTQYF
TRBJ2-1,TRBV5-1,TRBD1,few,TGCGCCAGCAGCTGGCCAGGGACAGGGGTAAACAATGAGCAGTTCTTC,CASSWPGTGVNNEQFF
TRBJ1-1,TRBV6-5,TRBD1,NA,TGTGCCAGCGCAGGGGGCGCGGGCACTGAAGCTTTCTTT,CASAGGAGTEAFF
TRBJ2-3,TRBV6-6,NA,NA,TGTGCCAGCACCTCAGAGGGAGGACCGTGGGGGAAGTATTTT,CASTSEGGPWGKYF
TRBJ2-5,TRBV7-2,TRBD1,NA,TGTGCCAGCAGCTTAAGTTCAGGGGGAGAGACCCAGTACTTC,CASSLSSGGETQYF
TRBJ2-5,TRBV11-2,TRBD2,NA,TGTGCCAGCAGCTTACTAGGGACTAGCGGCCAAGAGACCCAGTACTTC,CASSLLGTSGQETQYF
TRBJ2-1,TRBV18,NA,NA,TGTGCCAGCTCACCGGAGCAGTACAATGAGCAGTTCTTC,CASSPEQYNEQFF
TRBJ1-1,TRBV3-1/TRBV3-2,NA,few,TGTGCCAGCAGCTCAGCTTCTCGATCGACGGGGACTGAAGCTTTCTTT,CASSSASRSTGTEAFF
TRBJ1-2,TRBV19,NA,NA,TGTGCCAGTAGCCACTACAGGGCCAACTATGGCTACACCTTC,CASSHYRANYGYTF
TRBJ1-5,TRBV12-5,NA,NA,TGTGCTAGTGGTTCCTATCAGCCCCAGCATTTT,CASGSYQPQHF
TRBJ2-7,TRBV19,NA,NA,TGTGCCAGTAGTGATCCGGGGGAGTGGAACGAGCAGTACTTC,CASSDPGEWNEQYF
TRBJ2-7,TRBV5-1,NA,NA,TGCGCCAGCAGCTGGACTGGGAGCTCCTACGAGCAGTACTTC,CASSWTGSSYEQYF
TRBJ2-7,TRBV12-5,TRBD2,NA,TGTGCTAGTGGCCCTCCCTCACTAGCGGGAGCTCAGTACGAGCAGTACTTC,CASGPPSLAGAQYEQYF
TRBJ2-7,TRBV27,NA,NA,TGTGCCAGCTCCTCCGGGAAACAATCCTACGAGCAGTACTTC,CASSSGKQSYEQYF
TRBJ2-7,TRBV2,TRBD2,NA,TGTGCCAGCAGTGGAGAGACTAGCGAGTACGGGCAGTACTTC,CASSGETSEYGQYF
TRBJ2-1,TRBV2,TRBD2,NA,TGTGCCAGTACAGCTGGACTAGCCCCCTACAATGAGCAGTTCTTC,CASTAGLAPYNEQFF
TRBJ2-5,TRBV6-5,NA,NA,TGTGCCAGTTCCCCGACAGGCCTCGCCGGGGAGACCCAGTACTTC,CASSPTGLAGETQYF
TRBJ2-7,TRBV9,NA,NA,TGTGCCAGCAGCCCCCGGGACTGGGTCTACGAGCAGTACTTC,CASSPRDWVYEQYF
TRBJ1-1,TRBV12-3/TRBV12-4,NA,few,TGTGCCAGCAGTTTAGACAGGCGCACGGAAGCTTTCTTT,CASSLDRRTEAFF
TRBJ1-6,TRBV6-5,TRBD1,once,TGTGCCAGCCGGGACAGGGGCATCTATAATTCACCCCTCCACTTT,CASRDRGIYNSPLHF
TRBJ2-1,TRBV19,NA,NA,TGTGCCAGTAGTGACCTAGCGCCGCCCGACAATGAGCAGTTCTTC,CASSDLAPPDNEQFF
TRBJ2-1,TRBV19,TRBD2,NA,TGTGCCAGTAGTACTCAAACGGGGGGGAGTTTCGGCAATGAGCAGTTCTTC,CASSTQTGGSFGNEQFF
TRBJ2-2,TRBV27,TRBD2,NA,TGTGCCAGCAGTCCAGGGACTAGCCCCACCGGGGAGCTGTTTTTT,CASSPGTSPTGELFF
TRBJ1-1,TRBV6-5,NA,NA,TGTGCCAGCAGTTACCAGGGGTCGGTGGTGAACACTGAAGCTTTCTTT,CASSYQGSVVNTEAFF
TRBJ1-6,TRBV25-1,NA,once,TGTGCCAGCAGTGCATCAGCGGGGTCGAGCTCCTATAATTCACCCCTCCACTTT,CASSASAGSSSYNSPLHF
TRBJ2-7,TRBV4-2,TRBD1,NA,TGTGCCAGCAGCCAAGTGGGTCATGGACAGGGGCGGAACGAGCAGTACTTC,CASSQVGHGQGRNEQYF
TRBJ2-7,TRBV7-8,TRBD1,NA,TGTGCCAGCAGCTTAGATGGGACAGTATACGAGCAGTACTTC,CASSLDGTVYEQYF
TRBJ2-3,TRBV9,TRBD2,NA,TGTGCCAGCAGCGTCAGCCCGCAGCGGGAGAGAACAGATACGCAGTATTTT,CASSVSPQRERTDTQYF
TRBJ2-7,TRBV6-1,NA,medium-sized,TGTGCCAGCAGTGAATATCCGACTCTCCAGTACTTC,CASSEYPTLQYF
TRBJ2-3,TRBV9,NA,NA,TGTGCCAGCAGCCCCGGGACTGCTCCTAGCACAGATACGCAGTATTTT,CASSPGTAPSTDTQYF
TRBJ2-7,TRBV6-5,NA,NA,TGTGCCAGCAGTTCCCCAGGGGTCGGTTACGAGCAGTACTTC,CASSSPGVGYEQYF
TRBJ1-1,TRBV25-1,NA,NA,TGTGCCAGCAGTGAATATCCGGGAGGGGGCACTGAAGCTTTCTTT,CASSEYPGGGTEAFF
TRBJ1-3,TRBV2,NA,NA,TGTGCCAGCAGTGAAGAGGCAGGCCCCTCTGGAAACACCATATATTTT,CASSEEAGPSGNTIYF
TRBJ1-1,TRBV5-8,NA,NA,TGTGCCAGCAGCCCGGACAGCCCGAACACTGAAGCTTTCTTT,CASSPDSPNTEAFF
TRBJ2-5,TRBV30,TRBD2,NA,TGTGCCTGGAGTCAACTAGCGGGAGGAGAGACCCAGTACTTC,CAWSQLAGGETQYF
TRBJ1-1,TRBV5-1,NA,NA,TGCGCCAGCAGCCCCAGGGTTTACACTGAAGCTTTCTTT,CASSPRVYTEAFF
TRBJ1-2,TRBV19,TRBD1,NA,TGTGCCAGTAGCCTACAGGGGGCGGATGGCTACACCTTC,CASSLQGADGYTF
TRBJ2-7,TRBV5-4,TRBD1,NA,TGTGCCAGCAGCTTAGGACAGGAGAGAGAGCAGTACTTC,CASSLGQEREQYF
TRBJ2-3,TRBV24-1,NA,NA,TGTGCCACCAGTGATGCCGGACCGCGGGGCACAGATACGCAGTATTTT,CATSDAGPRGTDTQYF
TRBJ2-3,TRBV20-1,TRBD2,NA,TGCAGTGCTAGTTATGGTAGCGGGGCTACTAGCACAGATACGCAGTATTTT,CSASYGSGATSTDTQYF
TRBJ1-1,TRBV7-3,NA,NA,TGTGCCAGCAGCTGGACACCGAACACTGAAGCTTTCTTT,CASSWTPNTEAFF
TRBJ1-2,TRBV27,NA,NA,TGTGCCAGCCTCGACCCATCTAGGTCTGGCTACACCTTC,CASLDPSRSGYTF
TRBJ2-2,TRBV28,TRBD1,NA,TGTGCCAGCAGTCGGACACAGGGGGCGCAAACCGGGGAGCTGTTTTTT,CASSRTQGAQTGELFF
TRBJ1-2,TRBV10-3,NA,NA,TGTGCCATCAGTGCAAGGGAAACGGGGAACCCCTATGGCTACACCTTC,CAISARETGNPYGYTF
TRBJ2-3,TRBV3-1/TRBV3-2,TRBD2,once,TGTGCCAGCAGCCAAGATGGGGTTGGGCTAGCGGGGCGACCTAGCACAGATACGCAGTATTTT,CASSQDGVGLAGRPSTDTQYF
TRBJ1-5,TRBV7-8,NA,NA,TGTGCCAGCAGCTTAGCGGGGGAGGATAGCAATCAGCCCCAGCATTTT,CASSLAGEDSNQPQHF
TRBJ2-7,TRBV2,NA,once,TGTGCCAGCACCAGGACTCGATACGAGCAGTACTTC,CASTRTRYEQYF
TRBJ1-3,TRBV6-6,NA,NA,TGTGCCAGCAGAAATACCGGGAGACGGGGAAACACCATATATTTT,CASRNTGRRGNTIYF
TRBJ2-7,TRBV2,NA,once,TGTGCCAGCAGTGAACAGGGCGGAGTGTGGCAGTACTTC,CASSEQGGVWQYF
TRBJ1-2,TRBV28,NA,NA,TGTGCCAGCAGTTTAGGAGGGCTTTATGGCTACACCTTC,CASSLGGLYGYTF
TRBJ1-6,TRBV30,TRBD1,NA,TGTGCCTGGAGTATCCGGACAGGGGGAGATAATTCACCCCTCCACTTT,CAWSIRTGGDNSPLHF
TRBJ1-1,TRBV7-9,NA,NA,TGTGCCAGCGCCAAGGACATGAACACTGAAGCTTTCTTT,CASAKDMNTEAFF
TRBJ1-3,TRBV2,NA,NA,TGTGCCAGCAGATACTCCAGGGGAGCGGGAAACACCATATATTTT,CASRYSRGAGNTIYF
TRBJ1-6,TRBV7-8,NA,NA,TGTGCCAGCAGCGGAGGCAGGGGCGAATCACCCCTCCACTTT,CASSGGRGESPLHF
TRBJ2-5,TRBV7-2,TRBD1,NA,TGTGCCAGCAGCCGGCCAGGGGGCGCGGGAGAGACCCAGTACTTC,CASSRPGGAGETQYF
TRBJ2-5,TRBV18,NA,NA,TGTGCCAGCTCCCCCTGGTCGGTTGGGGGGTACCAAGAGACCCAGTACTTC,CASSPWSVGGYQETQYF
TRBJ1-5,TRBV6-2/TRBV6-3,NA,NA,TGTGCCAGCAGTCGGGTCGATCGGAGTCAGCCCCAGCATTTT,CASSRVDRSQPQHF
TRBJ2-7,TRBV6-6,TRBD2,NA,TGTGCCAGCAGACAAGAGCGGGAGGGGTACGAGCAGTACTTC,CASRQEREGYEQYF